The 31 T cell receptor beta chains presented below share a single source sample, sequenced in a study of post-analysis software for immune sequencing data. Antigen specificity for these receptors is unknown. Each TCR beta cDNA library carried unique molecular identifiers. TCRdb redid the calling of the PCR reads with MiXCR, one entry per CDR3 protein. The sample lists approximately 260,000 distinct CDR3 sequences; about 40% were seen once. Overall study results and limits: Included in a set of about 5 TRBV segments more frequent in patients than controls were TRBV5-6, TRBV5-1 and TRBV20-1.

Sequenced input: blood. These receptors were obtained from a girl aged 10-17 years with multiple sclerosis.

The chain links TRBV20-1 to TRBJ1-2; 8 bases line up with TRBD1. There are 13 residues in the CDR3. Germline CDR1 DFQATT, CDR2 SNEGSKA (reference sequence). The V and J ends lost 3 bases and 2 bases, in that order; junction bases with no gene match: 2. CDR3 region: CSASYRGNYGYTF. The DNA for the CDR3 is TGCAGTGCTAGTTACAGGGGGAACTATGGCTACACCTTC.

The CDR3 DNA sequence: TGTGCCAGCAGTCTACTAGCGGGGAGCTCCTACGAGCAGTACTTC. As protein: CASSLLAGSSYEQYF. The rearrangement uses TRBV12-3 or TRBV12-4 and TRBJ2-7, with 10 bases fitting TRBD2. This CDR3 comprises 15 residues. Trimming took 5 bases from V and 0 from J; bases not matched to a gene: 4.

The CDR3 loop is CASSQEIGVSSYEQYF. As DNA, the CDR3 is TGCGCCAGCAGCCAAGAAATTGGGGTGAGCTCCTACGAGCAGTACTTC. The chain recombines TRBV4-1 with TRBJ2-7; D unclear. Trimming cost V 0 bases and J 0 bases, with 12 bases left between them. The CDR3 totals 16 residues. Germline V lookup: CDR1 MGHRA, CDR2 YSYEKL.

This clonotype was observed at least ten times. The rearrangement joins TRBV4-1 to TRBJ1-2; D perhaps matches TRBD1 (5 bases). CDR1 and CDR2 from the germline V gene are MGHRA and YSYEKL. The CDR3 runs 13 residues. The germline V and J ends were trimmed by 7 bases and 5 bases, with 14 bases remaining between them. The CDR3 DNA reads TGCGCCAGCACCCGGGACGGCTTATATGGCTACACCTTC. Amino acid sequence: CASTRDGLYGYTF.

Of note for this clonotype: The junction does not match germline at one end; this may be a read error. This chain connects TRBV12-3 or TRBV12-4 to TRBJ2-3; D possibly corresponds to TRBD1 (5 bases). This CDR3 has 14 residues. CDR3 loop: CASSLSGMADAQYF. The CDR3 nucleotides are TGTGCCAGCAGTTTGTCAGGGATGGCAGATGCGCAGTATTTT.

In this sample, this clonotype turned up many times. This chain uses TRBV7-9 with TRBJ2-1; weak D call: TRBD1 (6 bases). V lost 7 bases and J lost 7, with 17 bases in between. The CDR3 runs to 14 residues. Germline V gives CDR1 SEHNR, CDR2 FQNEAQ (reference sequence). The CDR3 nucleotides are TGTGCCAGCATCCCCAGGGGCTTCGGGAATGAGCAGTTCTTC. As protein: CASIPRGFGNEQFF. The full variable domain, completed using reference TRBV7-9 and TRBJ2-1, is DTGVSQNPRHKITKRGQNVTFRCDPISEHNRLYWYRQTLGQGPEFLTYFQNEAQLEKSRLLSDRFSAERPKGSFSTLEIQRTEQGDSAMYLCASIPRGFGNEQFFGPGTRLTVL.

This clonotype was seen a single time. The chain couples TRBV12-5 to TRBJ1-1; possible D gene TRBD1, 5 bases. Germline CDR1 LGHNT, CDR2 FRNRAP. The CDR3 covers 18 residues. Trimming stripped 3 bases from V and 3 bases from J, with 23 bases between. In DNA, the CDR3 is TGTGCTAGTGGTTTTGGGGCAGGTAGGCAGACTCATGACACTGAAGCTTTCTTT. Amino acids: CASGFGAGRQTHDTEAFF. Full variable domain (missing parts from reference TRBV12-5 and TRBJ1-1): DARVTQTPRHKVTEMGQEVTMRCQPILGHNTVFWYRQTMMQGLELLAYFRNRAPLDDSGMPKDRFSAEMPDATLATLKIQPSEPRDSAVYFCASGFGAGRQTHDTEAFFGQGTRLTVV.

The table lists this clonotype with many counts. J is TRBJ1-4 and V is TRBV7-2; possible D gene TRBD1, 6 bases. The CDR3 contains 15 residues. Germline CDR1 and CDR2: SGHTA and FQGNSA. Deletions cut 5 bases from V and 3 bases from J, with 13 bases between. CDR3 loop: CASSQSGAANEKLFF. The CDR3 DNA follows: TGTGCCAGCAGCCAGTCGGGGGCGGCTAATGAAAAACTGTTTTTT.

The V and J genes are TRBV27 and TRBJ2-5; 13 bases line up with TRBD2. This CDR3 comprises 16 residues. V was clipped by 5 bases and J by 11 bases; unmatched bases: 14. The V gene's germline CDR1 is MNHEY and CDR2 SMNVEV (reference sequence). DNA of the CDR3: TGTGCCAGCAGTCCAAACCCGACTAGCGGGAGGCGGGAGCAGTACTTC. This sequence encodes CASSPNPTSGRREQYF.

This clonotype was recorded at least ten times. The chain uses TRBV5-5 and TRBJ2-7, with 7 bases lining up with TRBD1. After removal of 4 bases from V and 4 bases from J, the junction contained 11 bases not matched to a gene. CDR1 and CDR2 from the germline V gene are SGHKS and YYEKEE (reference sequence). The length of the CDR3 is 15 residues. CDR3 bases: TGTGCCAGCAGCCCGGGACAGTCCTGGGGTTACGAGCAGTACTTC. Protein: CASSPGQSWGYEQYF.

This clonotype has ten or more counts. The chain couples TRBV7-9 to TRBJ1-1; no clear D gene. There are 11 residues in the CDR3. Germline V gives CDR1 SEHNR, CDR2 FQNEAQ (reference sequence). V was shortened by 5 bases and J by 6 bases, with 7 bases between the two germline ends. The CDR3 sequence: CASSVSAEAFF. CDR3 nucleotide sequence: TGTGCCAGCAGCGTATCGGCTGAAGCTTTCTTT. The variable domain in full, with the rest retrieved from reference TRBV7-9 and TRBJ1-1, is DTGVSQNPRHKITKRGQNVTFRCDPISEHNRLYWYRQTLGQGPEFLTYFQNEAQLEKSRLLSDRFSAERPKGSFSTLEIQRTEQGDSAMYLCASSVSAEAFFGQGTRLTVV.

This clonotype was observed a few times. This may stem from a read error, because a much larger clone lies one nucleotide away. The V and J genes are TRBV6-5 and TRBJ2-7, with 8 positions matching TRBD1. The CDR3 extends over 13 amino acids. Trimming removed 8 bases from V and 7 bases from J; junction bases left unmatched: 10. Germline CDR1 is MNHEY and CDR2 is SVGAGI. The CDR3 DNA sequence: TGTGCCAGCCGGACAGGGACGAACAATGAGCAGTACTTC. It yields the protein CASRTGTNNEQYF.

The sample holds a few counts of this clonotype. The genes are TRBV14 and TRBJ1-2, with D hard to call. From germline, CDR1 is SGHDN and CDR2 FVKESK. The V gene lost 0 bases and the J gene lost 7 bases, with 18 bases spanning the gap. The CDR3 runs 16 residues. The CDR3 bases are TGTGCCAGCAGCCAAGAAGGCCCTTCAGTTTTAATTGGCTACACCTTC. This gives the protein CASSQEGPSVLIGYTF.

This clonotype was detected many times. The rearrangement joins TRBV10-3 to TRBJ1-4; D call uncertain. CDR3 length: 12 amino acids. Germline V gene data show CDR1 as ENHRY and CDR2 as SYGVKD. The V gene lost 2 bases and the J gene lost 8 bases, with 6 bases spanning the gap. The chain's CDR3 is CAISETGEKLFF. The CDR3 DNA is TGTGCCATCAGTGAGACCGGGGAAAAACTGTTTTTT.

As concerns this clonotype: A read error may account for a junction end that differs from germline. This rearrangement joins TRBV7-9 to TRBJ1-4; TRBD1 might be the D (6 bases). CDR1 and CDR2 from the germline V gene are SEHNR and FQNEAQ (reference sequence). The CDR3 covers 14 residues. The CDR3, as DNA: TGTGCCGGCAGCGTACAGGGAACTAATGAAAAACTGTTTTTT. It translates to CAGSVQGTNEKLFF.

This clonotype was found once. This could be a read error, since a much larger clone is one nucleotide away. The V and J genes are TRBV7-2 and TRBJ1-2; perhaps TRBD1 as D (5 bases). In germline, CDR1 is SGHTA, CDR2 FQGNSA. Trimming removed 2 bases from V and 8 bases from J, with 15 bases in between. The CDR3 has 14 amino acids. The CDR3 DNA reads TGTGCCAGCAGCTTAACAGGAGGAGGCAAGGGCTACACCTTC. It yields the protein CASSLTGGGKGYTF. Filled out from reference TRBV7-2 and TRBJ1-2, the complete variable domain reads GAGVSQSPSNKVTEKGKDVELRCDPISGHTALYWYRQSLGQGLEFLIYFQGNSAPDKSGLPSDRFSAERTGGSVSTLTIQRTQQEDSAVYLCASSLTGGGKGYTFGSGTRLTVV.

This clonotype was picked up a small number of times. V gene TRBV20-1 combines with J gene TRBJ2-3; 10 nucleotides line up with TRBD2. Trimming cost V 5 bases and J 4 bases; bases outside gene matches: 9. CDR1 and CDR2 (germline): DFQATT, SNEGSKA (reference sequence). The CDR3 extends over 15 amino acids. The CDR3 DNA is TGCAGTGCTCCGGCTAGCGGGAGTGTGGCAGATACGCAGTATTTT. Residues: CSAPASGSVADTQYF.

The table lists this clonotype with a count of one. The genes are TRBV29-1 and TRBJ1-2; weak D call: TRBD1 (5 bases). Trimming stripped 6 bases from V and 0 bases from J, with 11 bases between. Per germline, CDR1 SQVTM and CDR2 ANQGSEA. The CDR3 covers 13 residues. Here the CDR3 reads CSVSGGSNYGYTF. The CDR3 bases are TGCAGCGTGTCCGGGGGTTCTAACTATGGCTACACCTTC.

V is TRBV20-1 and J is TRBJ2-5; TRBD2 matches at 10 bases. The CDR3 spans 14 residues. The V segment lost 4 bases and the J segment 5 bases; nucleotides outside the gene matches: 7. Germline V gene lookup returns CDR1 DFQATT and CDR2 SNEGSKA (reference sequence). The CDR3 is CSAILAGGLETQYF. CDR3 in DNA: TGCAGTGCTATCTTAGCGGGGGGCCTGGAGACCCAGTACTTC.

V and J are TRBV5-1 and TRBJ2-7, with a weak D call TRBD2 (5 bases). Near its end, the DNA agrees better with TRBJ2-5, so the J call may be wrong. This CDR3 has 15 residues. Germline loops: CDR1 SGHRS, CDR2 YFSETQ. The CDR3 spells CASSLANTGGETQYF. The CDR3 DNA sequence: TGCGCCAGCAGCTTGGCTAACACTGGCGGGGAGACCCAGTACTTC.

This chain links TRBV12-3 or TRBV12-4 with TRBJ2-3; D possibly matches TRBD1 or TRBD2 (5 bases each). Trimming took 6 bases from V and 1 from J, leaving 14 bases between them. The CDR3 is made up of 15 amino acids. DNA for the CDR3: TGTGCCAGCAGAAAAAGCGTGGGGGGCACAGATACGCAGTATTTT. Its protein is CASRKSVGGTDTQYF.

There are many counts of this clonotype. The V gene is TRBV3-1, the J gene TRBJ1-2; TRBD1 might be the D (6 bases). Germline V lookup: CDR1 LGHDT, CDR2 YNNKEL (reference sequence). The CDR3 is 15 residues long. V lost 4 bases and J 2 bases, leaving 14 bases between the germline ends. The CDR3 DNA sequence: TGTGCCAGCAGCCCGGAAACAGGGAGGAACTATGGCTACACCTTC. Translation gives CASSPETGRNYGYTF.

This clonotype was picked up many times. The genes are TRBV20-1 and TRBJ2-1; 8 bases are a match to TRBD2. The germline V gene has CDR1 DFQATT and CDR2 SNEGSKA (reference sequence). Trimming removed 6 bases from V and 2 bases from J; junction bases left unmatched: 9. The CDR3 consists of 15 residues. CDR3 nucleotide sequence: TGCAGTGCCTCGCGACTAGCGCCCACCTACAATGAGCAGTTCTTC. As protein: CSASRLAPTYNEQFF.

This clonotype appeared once. This sequence joins TRBV10-3 and TRBJ2-7; D uncertain. The CDR3 extends over 14 amino acids. The ends were cut back, 6 bases at V and 0 bases at J, with 12 bases in the middle. The germline CDR1 and CDR2 sequences are ENHRY and SYGVKD. CDR3 amino acids: CAIRADTGSYEQYF. As DNA, the CDR3 is TGTGCCATCAGAGCCGACACCGGCTCCTACGAGCAGTACTTC.

In the case of this clonotype: At one boundary the junction diverges from the germline segment, which might be a read error. This sequence joins TRBV6-2 or TRBV6-3 and TRBJ1-6, with D unclear. The germline gives CDR1 MNHEY, CDR2 SVGEGT. The CDR3 runs 15 residues. The CDR3 nucleotides are TGTGCTAGCAGTTACTCTGACCCCCTAGGGTCACCCCTCCACTTT. Translating gives CASSYSDPLGSPLHF.

This clonotype showed up many times. The V gene is TRBV7-2, the J gene TRBJ2-5, with TRBD1 matching 7 bases. This CDR3 comprises 16 residues. Germline V gene data show CDR1 as SGHTA and CDR2 as FQGNSA. The J segment lost 1 base and the V segment lost 4 bases, leaving 9 bases of the junction unmatched. Here the CDR3 reads CASSSPGTVLQETQYF. CDR3 coding DNA: TGTGCCAGCAGCTCTCCCGGGACAGTACTCCAAGAGACCCAGTACTTC.

The chain joins TRBV20-1 to TRBJ1-2; D unresolved. Germline loops: CDR1 DFQATT, CDR2 SNEGSKA (reference sequence). This CDR3 region has 15 residues. The CDR3 sequence is CSLVADPSGGYGYTF. In DNA form, the CDR3 reads TGCAGCCTGGTAGCGGACCCATCCGGCGGCTATGGCTACACCTTC.

This chain connects TRBV5-1 to TRBJ2-4, with 9 bases aligning to TRBD2. The DNA matches TRBJ2-7 better at its end, which makes the J call doubtful. Germline V gives CDR1 SGHRS, CDR2 YFSETQ. This CDR3 is 15 amino acids long. CDR3 amino acids: CASSLVAGGTYEQYF. For the CDR3, the DNA is TGCGCCAGCAGCTTGGTCGCGGGGGGGACCTACGAGCAGTACTTC.

This clonotype was counted many times. The genes are TRBV29-1 and TRBJ2-3; D is undetermined. This CDR3 contains 13 residues. V lost 1 base and J 2 bases, leaving 7 bases between the germline ends. The V gene's germline CDR1 is SQVTM and CDR2 ANQGSEA. Here the CDR3 reads CSVEGDFTDTQYF. The CDR3 bases are TGCAGCGTTGAAGGCGACTTCACAGATACGCAGTATTTT.

This clonotype has a count of ten or more. The J gene is TRBJ2-5, the V gene TRBV29-1; D perhaps matches TRBD2 (6 bases). Germline V lookup: CDR1 SQVTM, CDR2 ANQGSEA. The CDR3 spans 13 residues. The V end lost 6 bases, the J end lost 5 bases, and 16 bases lay between the germline ends. CDR3 sequence: CSVTSDRGETQYF. The CDR3 DNA is TGCAGCGTGACCTCTGACCGGGGGGAGACCCAGTACTTC.

This clonotype has ten or more counts. Here the CDR3 DNA reads TGTGCCAGCAGCGCAGGACCGGGACAGGAATACTATGGCTACACCTTC. Its translation: CASSAGPGQEYYGYTF. The genes are TRBV9 and TRBJ1-2; 8 bases agree with TRBD1. V dropped 3 bases and J dropped 3; count of bases not matched to a gene: 10. The CDR3 loop spans 16 amino acids. CDR1 SGDLS and CDR2 YYNGEE come from the germline V gene.